The following is a TCR beta chain sequence with its context. The sample belongs to a study of blood T cell repertoires in COVID-19. Study overall: Sites across the United States, Italy and Spain contributed samples from acute and convalescent COVID-19.

This CDR3 contains 15 residues. Germline-derived CDR1 and CDR2 are KGHDR and SFDVKD. V was clipped by 8 bases and J by 5 bases; unmatched bases: 6. Original data processing: Using reference gene primer amplification, nucleated cell counts were estimated. Clones were sequenced by immunoSEQ multiplex PCR, and TCRdb holds only the in-frame ones, with some missing. That table supplies the V and J calls and clone size; D and trimming were determined from the DNA. The repertoire holds 40,000 to 55,000 clones, with roughly 84% as singletons. The TCR originated in a human donor in a cohort sampled during active COVID-19. This chain joins TRBV24-1 and TRBJ2-2; 11 bases align to TRBD1. Material: peripheral blood. The CDR3 coding sequence is TGTGCCACCAATCAGGGACAGGGGGGAACCGGGGAGCTGTTTTTT. This gives the protein CATNQGQGGTGELFF.